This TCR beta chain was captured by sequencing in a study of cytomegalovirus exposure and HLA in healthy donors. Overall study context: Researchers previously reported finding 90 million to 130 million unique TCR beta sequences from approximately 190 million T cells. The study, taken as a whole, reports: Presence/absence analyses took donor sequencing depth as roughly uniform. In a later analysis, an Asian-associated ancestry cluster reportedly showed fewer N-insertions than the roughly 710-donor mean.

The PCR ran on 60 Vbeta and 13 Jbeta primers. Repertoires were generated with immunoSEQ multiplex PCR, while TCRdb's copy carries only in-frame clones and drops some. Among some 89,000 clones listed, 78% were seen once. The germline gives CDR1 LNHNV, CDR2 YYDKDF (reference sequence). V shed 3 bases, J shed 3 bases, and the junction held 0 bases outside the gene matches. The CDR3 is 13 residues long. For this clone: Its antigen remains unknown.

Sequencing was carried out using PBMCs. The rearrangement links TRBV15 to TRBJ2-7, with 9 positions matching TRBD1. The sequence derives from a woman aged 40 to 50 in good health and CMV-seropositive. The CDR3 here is CATSRTGGYEQYF. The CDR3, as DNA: TGTGCCACCAGCAGGACAGGGGGCTACGAGCAGTACTTC.